These 7 T cell receptor beta chains were sequenced from one sample in a study of tissue T cells after allogeneic stem cell transplantation. The sample's time point: mouse harvest day 14 after allogeneic transplant. Mouse grafts combined 10^7 T-cell-depleted bone marrow cells with 10^6 splenic CD5+ T cells. Profiled with immunoSEQ multiplex PCR; TCRdb holds only in-frame clones, not every one. The data contain around 1,600 clones, 48% of them seen just once; the ten biggest clones take up about a third. Sequencing was done on a sample of spleen. The receptor source for this set is a female BALB/c mouse given C57BL/6 T cells with graft-versus-host disease after an allogeneic hematopoietic cell transplant.

On this clone: The gene names here belong to mouse. The DNA ends 1 residue before the CDR3 does, and the rest of the CDR3 is filled in from the germline J gene. The genes are TRBV15 and TRBJ1-1, with D maybe TRBD1 (6 bases). The V gene's germline CDR1 is SGHND and CDR2 FRSKSL. Trimming removed 1 base at V and 1 base at J, with 10 bases between. The CDR3 contains 15 residues. This CDR3 reads CASSLVGGQNTEVFF. CDR3 bases read: TGTGCCAGCAGTTTAGTGGGGGGCCAAAACACAGAAGTCTTC.

This clone was detected only a few times. Mouse gene names and germline throughout. The CDR3 protein is CASSRDRGNTLYF. Partial CDR3 DNA: TGTGCAAGCAGCCGGGACAGGGGAAATACGCTCTAT. V gene TRBV16 combines with J gene TRBJ1-3; 8 bases fit TRBD1. The CDR3 end falls 1 residue outside the read, so it is completed with the germline J gene. CDR1 and CDR2 from the germline V gene are SGHSA and FRNQAP. Trimming removed 5 bases from V and 4 bases from J; junction bases left unmatched: 1. The CDR3 runs 13 residues.

Comment on this clone: Genes here carry mouse names. The read halts 1 residue ahead of the CDR3 end, with the missing end drawn from the germline J gene. The chain couples TRBV23 to TRBJ1-3; TRBD1, the table's D call, lacks a check against the DNA. The CDR3 is 14 amino acids. Germline V gives CDR1 KGHTA, CDR2 FQNQQP. CDR3 DNA (partial): TGCTCCAGCAGTCAATCCAGGGCTGGAAATACGCTCTAT. It yields the protein CSSSQSRAGNTLY. The entire CDR3 protein reads CSSSQSRAGNTLYF.

This clone was counted once. Gene and germline names: mouse. The read falls 1 residue short of the CDR3 end, and the missing part is taken from the germline J gene. The V call is TRBV12-2, the J call TRBJ1-1; 12 bases agree with TRBD1. CDR3 size: 14 residues. The V segment lost 4 bases and the J segment 4 bases; nucleotides outside the gene matches: 3. Per germline, CDR1 SGHLS and CDR2 HYDKME. CDR3 DNA (partial): TGTGCCAGCTCGCCGGGACAGGGGGCCACAGAAGTCTTC. Protein sequence: CASSPGQGATEVF. The full CDR3 is CASSPGQGATEVFF.

This clone is labeled as large. Gene names are the mouse ones. The CDR3 end lies 1 residue beyond the end of the read and is filled in from the germline J gene. This sequence joins TRBV16 and TRBJ2-7; the match to TRBD2 covers 12 bases. Germline V gene data show CDR1 as SGHSA and CDR2 as FRNQAP. CDR3 size: 15 residues. Losses at the gene ends were 3 bases for V and 2 bases for J; bases not matched to a gene: 2. This CDR3 is CASSFGTGGPYEQYF. The sequenced part of the CDR3 DNA is TGTGCAAGCAGCTTCGGGACTGGGGGGCCCTATGAACAGTAC.

This clone is large in the sample. Mouse gene names and germline throughout. The read halts 1 residue ahead of the CDR3 end, with the missing end drawn from the germline J gene. Other DNA variants within this sample encode the same CDR3. The chain recombines TRBV13-1 with TRBJ1-5; D is undetermined. The CDR3 is 12 residues long. V was clipped by 2 bases and J by 7 bases, with 7 bases between them. Per germline, CDR1 NSHNY and CDR2 SYGAGN. The covered CDR3 bases are TGTGCCAGCAGTGAGAAAGGTCAGGCTCCGCTT. Protein: CASSEKGQAPL. The complete CDR3 sequence is CASSEKGQAPLF.

This clone was recorded a few times. Gene and germline names: mouse. The sequence runs out 1 residue before the end of the CDR3; the remainder is reconstructed from the germline J gene. The chain joins TRBV16 to TRBJ1-1; D call uncertain. The CDR3 spans 12 residues. Trimming took 3 bases from V and 7 from J, leaving 9 bases between them. The germline CDR1 and CDR2 sequences are SGHSA and FRNQAP. The CDR3 bases that were read are TGTGCAAGCAGCTTCGGAGCGGGAGAAGTCTTC. This gives the protein CASSFGAGEVF. In full, the CDR3 is CASSFGAGEVFF.